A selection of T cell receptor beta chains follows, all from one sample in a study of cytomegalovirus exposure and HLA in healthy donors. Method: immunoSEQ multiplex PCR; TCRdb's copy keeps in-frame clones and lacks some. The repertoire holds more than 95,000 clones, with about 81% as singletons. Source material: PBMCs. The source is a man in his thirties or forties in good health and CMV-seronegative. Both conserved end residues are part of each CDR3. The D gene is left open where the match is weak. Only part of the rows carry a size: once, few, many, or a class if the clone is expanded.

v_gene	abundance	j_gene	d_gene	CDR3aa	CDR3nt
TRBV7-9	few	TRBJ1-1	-	CASSYPVGQAFF	TGTGCCAGCAGCTACCCGGTGGGGCAAGCTTTCTTT
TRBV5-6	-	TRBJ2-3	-	CASSETSDTQYF	TGTGCCAGCAGCGAGACTTCAGATACGCAGTATTTT
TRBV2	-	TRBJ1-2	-	CASSAETAHGYTF	TGTGCCAGCAGTGCCGAGACAGCTCATGGCTACACCTTC
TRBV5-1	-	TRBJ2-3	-	CASSSGQTTDTQYF	TGCGCCAGCAGTTCCGGACAGACCACAGATACGCAGTATTTT
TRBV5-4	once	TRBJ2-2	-	CASSKYTGELFF	TGTGCCAGCAGCAAATATACCGGGGAGCTGTTTTTT
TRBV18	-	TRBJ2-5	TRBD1	CASSPRTGGQETQYF	TGTGCCAGCTCACCACGCACAGGGGGTCAAGAGACCCAGTACTTC
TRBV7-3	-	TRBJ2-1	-	CASSLEGRSYNEQFF	TGTGCCAGCAGCTTAGAGGGTAGATCCTACAATGAGCAGTTCTTC
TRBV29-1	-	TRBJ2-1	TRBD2	CSAQLAGENNEQFF	TGCAGCGCCCAACTAGCGGGAGAAAACAATGAGCAGTTCTTC
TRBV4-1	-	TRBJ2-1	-	CASSQAGTLSYNEQFF	TGCGCCAGCAGCCAGGCCGGGACACTCTCCTACAATGAGCAGTTCTTC
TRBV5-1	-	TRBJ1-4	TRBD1	CASSSRDRGNEKLFF	TGCGCCAGCAGCTCTAGGGACAGGGGAAATGAAAAACTGTTTTTT
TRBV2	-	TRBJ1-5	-	CASGRGSSNQPQHF	TGTGCCAGCGGTCGGGGGAGTAGCAATCAGCCCCAGCATTTT
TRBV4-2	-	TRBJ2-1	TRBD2	CASSPGLAGYEQFF	TGTGCCAGCAGCCCCGGACTAGCGGGTTATGAGCAGTTCTTC
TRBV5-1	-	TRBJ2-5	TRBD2	CASSPGLAVQETQYF	TGCGCCAGCAGCCCGGGACTAGCGGTCCAAGAGACCCAGTACTTC
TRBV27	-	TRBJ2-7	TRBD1	CASSFGQGEYEQYF	TGTGCCAGCAGTTTCGGACAGGGAGAGTACGAGCAGTACTTC
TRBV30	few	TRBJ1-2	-	CAWSVRQDHGYTF	TGTGCCTGGAGTGTACGACAGGACCATGGCTACACCTTC
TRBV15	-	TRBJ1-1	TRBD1	CATSRAGTGNTEAFF	TGTGCCACCAGCAGAGCCGGGACAGGGAACACTGAAGCTTTCTTT
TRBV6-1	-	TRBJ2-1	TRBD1	CASTLQGGSYNEQFF	TGTGCCAGCACTTTACAGGGGGGCTCCTACAATGAGCAGTTCTTC
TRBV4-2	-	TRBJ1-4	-	CASSQGQARLFF	TGTGCCAGCAGCCAAGGACAGGCGAGACTGTTTTTT
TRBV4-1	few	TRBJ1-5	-	CASSQDGGLGNQPQHF	TGCGCCAGCAGCCAAGATGGGGGCCTTGGCAATCAGCCCCAGCATTTT
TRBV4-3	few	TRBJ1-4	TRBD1	CASSQDWGTGSEKLFF	TGCGCCAGCAGCCAAGATTGGGGGACAGGGAGTGAAAAACTGTTTTTT